The 15 T cell receptor beta chains listed next were all sequenced from one sample in a study of blood T cell repertoires in COVID-19. The method was immunoSEQ multiplex PCR; TCRdb's version includes in-frame clones alone and lacks a portion of them. The data show around 60,000 clones, about four fifths seen once. The sequenced sample consisted of peripheral blood. All receptors derive from a man in his 60s with COVID-19, enrolled during active disease.

The chain links TRBV5-6 to TRBJ2-7; 10 bases match TRBD1. This CDR3 contains 14 residues. The V segment lost 5 bases and the J segment 4 bases; nucleotides outside the gene matches: 6. Germline assignment: CDR1 SGHDT and CDR2 YYEEEE. The CDR3 DNA sequence: TGTGCCAGCAGAAAGACAGGGGGCAGATACGAGCAGTACTTC. Translated: CASRKTGGRYEQYF.

The rearrangement links TRBV6-5 to TRBJ2-7, with 10 nucleotides matching TRBD1. The CDR3 totals 14 residues. The V gene end was trimmed by 5 bases and the J gene end by 2 bases; junction bases not matched to a gene: 3. Germline V gene sequence: CDR1 MNHEY, CDR2 SVGAGI. The CDR3 region has the DNA TGTGCCAGCAGTCGAGGACAGGGGGCCTACGAGCAGTACTTC. As protein: CASSRGQGAYEQYF.

In this sample, this clone turned up once. The V and J genes are TRBV15 and TRBJ1-1, with D possibly TRBD1 on 6 matching bases. The V gene lost 5 bases and the J gene lost 0 bases, with 13 bases spanning the gap. From germline, CDR1 is LNHNV and CDR2 YYDKDF (reference sequence). The CDR3 consists of 15 residues. CDR3 protein: CATSGRDRLNTEAFF. CDR3 nucleotides: TGTGCCACCAGCGGCCGAGACAGGTTGAACACTGAAGCTTTCTTT.

The V and J genes are TRBV5-1 and TRBJ1-2; 9 bases map to TRBD1. Germline CDR1 reads SGHRS; CDR2 reads YFSETQ. The CDR3 is made up of 13 amino acids. The junction had 6 bases not matched to a gene; V was cut back by 4 bases and J by 8 bases. In nucleotides, the CDR3 is TGCGCCAGCAGCCCCGGGACAGGGATCGGCTACACCTTC. Translating gives CASSPGTGIGYTF.

This chain uses TRBV19 with TRBJ2-7, with TRBD2 matching 7 bases. This CDR3 is 14 amino acids long. Trimming removed 4 bases from V and 3 bases from J; junction bases left unmatched: 6. CDR1 and CDR2 (germline): LNHDA, SQIVND (reference sequence). The CDR3 DNA reads as TGTGCCAGTAGTAGTAATGGCGGGAGCTACGAGCAGTACTTC. Translated, it gives CASSSNGGSYEQYF.

This chain links TRBV3-1 (or the pseudogene TRBV3-2) with TRBJ1-2; 8 bases are a match to TRBD1. Unmatched junction bases numbered 3, after V lost 5 bases and J lost 7 bases. CDR1 and CDR2 (germline): LGHDT, YNNKEL (reference sequence). This CDR3 is 12 amino acids long. The CDR3 nucleotides are TGTGCCAGCAGCAAGGACAGGGCTGGCTACACCTTC. Its translation: CASSKDRAGYTF.

This chain joins TRBV9 and TRBJ1-3, with 7 positions matching TRBD1. V lost 4 bases, J lost 2 bases, and 15 bases stayed unmatched. Germline V gene lookup returns CDR1 SGDLS and CDR2 YYNGEE. CDR3 size: 18 residues. The CDR3 coding sequence is TGTGCCAGCAGCCCTCGACAGGGCCTTTTTAGAACTGGAAACACCATATATTTT. Encoded protein: CASSPRQGLFRTGNTIYF.

This chain links TRBV6-6 with TRBJ2-1, with TRBD1 as a possible D gene (6 bases). V lost 6 bases, J lost 7 bases, and 22 bases lay in between. The CDR3 is 16 amino acids. Germline V gene lookup returns CDR1 MNHNY and CDR2 SVGAGI (reference sequence). CDR3 protein: CASSPENRVIGNEQFF. Here the CDR3 DNA reads TGTGCCAGCAGCCCTGAGAACAGGGTGATTGGAAATGAGCAGTTCTTC.

The chain uses TRBV27 and TRBJ1-3; D remains unclear. Germline V gene sequence: CDR1 MNHEY, CDR2 SMNVEV (reference sequence). The CDR3 sequence is 14 residues long. V was clipped by 1 base and J by 0 bases, with 4 bases between them. CDR3 protein: CASSLLSSGNTIYF. The CDR3 DNA is TGTGCCAGCAGTTTATTGAGCTCTGGAAACACCATATATTTT.

The gene calls are TRBV30 and TRBJ2-5; 8 bases match TRBD1. This CDR3 comprises 14 residues. Unmatched junction bases numbered 9, after V lost 4 bases and J lost 5 bases. CDR1 and CDR2 (germline): GTSNPN, SVGIG (reference sequence). DNA for the CDR3: TGTGCCTGGAACCCGCAGGGGGCAGAGGAGACCCAGTACTTC. It codes for CAWNPQGAEETQYF.

The V call is TRBV6-4, the J call TRBJ1-6; 8 bases agree with TRBD1. Germline trimming cut 6 bases from V and 5 bases from J; bases unmatched to any gene: 6. The CDR3 contains 15 residues. CDR1 is MRHNA and CDR2 is SNTAGT in the germline V gene. CDR3 residues: CASRMTGDNNSPLHF. CDR3 DNA: TGTGCCAGCAGAATGACAGGGGATAATAATTCACCCCTCCACTTT.

The chain joins TRBV7-9 to TRBJ2-3, with D perhaps TRBD1 (5 bases). The ends were cut back, 1 base at V and 1 base at J, with 9 bases in the middle. Germline V CDR1 and CDR2: SEHNR, FQNEAQ (reference sequence). This CDR3 is built from 15 residues. The CDR3 nucleotides are TGTGCCAGCAGCTTAGAAATAGGGGGCACAGATACGCAGTATTTT. Translation gives CASSLEIGGTDTQYF. Based on the CDR3 plus reference TRBV7-9 and TRBJ2-3, the full variable domain is DTGVSQNPRHKITKRGQNVTFRCDPISEHNRLYWYRQTLGQGPEFLTYFQNEAQLEKSRLLSDRFSAERPKGSFSTLEIQRTEQGDSAMYLCASSLEIGGTDTQYFGPGTRLTVL.

This sequence joins TRBV5-6 and TRBJ1-3; TRBD1 matches at 7 bases. Trimming cost V 5 bases and J 1 base; bases outside gene matches: 3. Germline loops: CDR1 SGHDT, CDR2 YYEEEE. This CDR3 spans 14 amino acids. The CDR3 bases are TGTGCCAGCAGTTCACAGGGGTCTGGAAACACCATATATTTT. It codes for CASSSQGSGNTIYF. Looking up the rest from reference TRBV5-6 and TRBJ1-3 gives the full variable domain: DAGVTQSPTHLIKTRGQQVTLRCSPKSGHDTVSWYQQALGQGPQFIFQYYEEEERQRGNFPDRFSGHQFPNYSSELNVNALLLGDSALYLCASSSQGSGNTIYFGEGSWLTVV.

The chain is built from TRBV11-2 and TRBJ2-6; possible D gene TRBD1, 6 bases. Germline loops: CDR1 SGHAT, CDR2 FQNNGV. The CDR3 spans 17 residues. Trimming removed 3 bases from V and 3 bases from J, with 15 bases in between. DNA for the CDR3: TGTGCCAGCAGCTTCCCGCACAGGGTTTTTGGGGCCAACGTCCTGACTTTC. Amino acid sequence: CASSFPHRVFGANVLTF.

In nucleotides, the CDR3 is TGTGCCAGCAGCTTATACAACCCCACAGATACGCAGTATTTT. This codes for CASSLYNPTDTQYF. The V and J genes are TRBV7-9 and TRBJ2-3; no clear D gene. Trimming removed 2 bases from V and 2 bases from J, with 8 bases in between. Germline V gene lookup returns CDR1 SEHNR and CDR2 FQNEAQ (reference sequence). This CDR3 contains 14 residues.